This TCR beta chain was observed in a study of control samples from healthy donors and cancer patients. Profiling relied on immunoSEQ multiplex PCR, and the TCRdb table lists in-frame clones only, not all of them. The data contain about 130,000 clones, roughly 84% of them singletons. Germline CDR1 reads SGHRS; CDR2 reads YFSETQ. CDR3 length equals 15 residues. V lost 2 bases, J lost 6 bases, and 5 bases stayed unmatched. The V and J genes are TRBV5-1 and TRBJ2-2; TRBD1 matches at 9 bases. The receptor's source is a man in his fifties in good health. Input material: blood. The CDR3 sequence: CASSLNRGRAGELFF. The CDR3 DNA reads as TGCGCCAGCAGCTTAAACAGGGGGCGAGCCGGGGAGCTGTTTTTT.